A single sample is the source of the 10 T cell receptor beta chains below, sequenced in a study of blood T cell repertoires in COVID-19. Using immunoSEQ multiplex PCR, the repertoire was profiled, and TCRdb retains in-frame clones only, with some absent. The repertoire holds fewer than 300,000 clones, over 75% seen once, with 15% to 18% in the top ten. Material: PBMCs or T cells enriched from blood (not recorded which). All receptors derive from a man between 18 and 29 years old who had recovered from COVID-19.

This clone showed up just a few times. At the DNA level, this CDR3 is encoded by other sequences in the same sample as well. The gene calls are TRBV3-1 (or the pseudogene TRBV3-2) and TRBJ1-1; 9 positions match TRBD1. In germline, CDR1 is LGHDT, CDR2 YNNKEL (reference sequence). The length of the CDR3 is 14 residues. Trimming removed 4 bases from V and 2 bases from J; junction bases left unmatched: 2. The CDR3 coding sequence is TGTGCCAGCAGCCTGGGACAGGGAAACACTGAAGCTTTCTTT. Its protein product is CASSLGQGNTEAFF.

The chain uses TRBV18 and TRBJ1-1; D is unresolved. Germline lookup yields CDR1 KGHSH and CDR2 LQKENI. The CDR3 consists of 13 residues. V lost 2 bases and J lost 1, with 5 bases in between. CDR3 amino acids: CASSPIENTEAFF. The CDR3 coding sequence is TGTGCCAGCTCACCAATAGAGAACACTGAAGCTTTCTTT.

This clone was recorded once. The chain links TRBV2 to TRBJ2-6; no definite D call. This CDR3 region has 14 residues. Trimming left V 3 bases short and J 4 bases short, with 7 bases between. Germline lookup yields CDR1 SNHLY and CDR2 FYNNEI. CDR3 bases: TGTGCCAGCAGTGACAGAACCGGGGCCAACGTCCTGACTTTC. Protein: CASSDRTGANVLTF.

The chain couples TRBV7-9 to TRBJ2-1, with 10 bases matching TRBD1. Looked up from germline, CDR1 is SEHNR and CDR2 is FQNEAQ (reference sequence). The length of the CDR3 is 17 residues. V lost 3 bases, J lost 3 bases, and 8 bases stayed unmatched. CDR3 sequence reads: CASSFRDRGPLYNEQFF. Written as DNA, the CDR3 is TGTGCCAGCAGCTTCCGGGACAGGGGACCCCTCTACAATGAGCAGTTCTTC.

The chain combines TRBV7-2 with TRBJ1-5, with D perhaps TRBD1 (6 bases). CDR1 SGHTA and CDR2 FQGNSA come from the germline V gene. The CDR3 has 14 residues. Trimming pared 5 bases from V and 6 bases from J, leaving 14 bases between. This CDR3 reads CASSKNGGAQPQHF. The DNA for the CDR3 is TGTGCCAGCAGCAAAAATGGGGGGGCTCAGCCCCAGCATTTT.

The V call is TRBV5-1, the J call TRBJ2-1; the match to TRBD2 covers 7 bases. V lost 0 bases, J lost 4 bases, and 1 base stayed unmatched. Germline values: CDR1 SGHRS, CDR2 YFSETQ. The CDR3 spans 14 residues. The CDR3 reads CASSLGEGYNEQFF. DNA for the CDR3: TGCGCCAGCAGCTTGGGGGAGGGTTACAATGAGCAGTTCTTC.

This rearrangement joins TRBV7-9 to TRBJ2-3; TRBD2 agrees at 15 bases. The V gene end was trimmed by 4 bases and the J gene end by 2 bases; junction bases not matched to a gene: 7. In germline, CDR1 is SEHNR, CDR2 FQNEAQ (reference sequence). CDR3 length: 18 amino acids. The CDR3 is CASSSGLAGGLNTDTQYF. The CDR3 coding sequence is TGTGCCAGCAGCTCGGGACTAGCGGGAGGCCTCAACACAGATACGCAGTATTTT.

The chain uses TRBV19 and TRBJ2-2; 10 bases line up with TRBD1. Trimming removed 3 bases from V and 4 bases from J; junction bases left unmatched: 8. This CDR3 has 17 amino acids. Germline CDR1 and CDR2: LNHDA and SQIVND (reference sequence). The CDR3 bases are TGTGCCAGTAGTATTACCGGGACAGGGGCTTTCACCGGGGAGCTGTTTTTT. It yields the protein CASSITGTGAFTGELFF.

This chain uses TRBV3-1 (or the pseudogene TRBV3-2) with TRBJ2-7; perhaps TRBD1 as D (6 bases). Trimming stripped 0 bases from V and 9 bases from J, with 9 bases between. This CDR3 comprises 12 residues. Germline assignment: CDR1 LGHDT and CDR2 YNNKEL (reference sequence). The CDR3 region is CASSQETGSQYF. The CDR3 DNA reads as TGTGCCAGCAGCCAAGAGACAGGATCGCAGTACTTC.

J is TRBJ1-2 and V is TRBV6-1; 8 bases agree with TRBD1. The V and J ends lost 3 bases and 5 bases, in that order; junction bases with no gene match: 2. CDR1 is MNHNS, CDR2 SASEGT, per germline. The CDR3 totals 13 residues. The CDR3 sequence is CASSEDRAYGYTF. In nucleotides, the CDR3 is TGTGCCAGCAGTGAGGACAGGGCTTATGGCTACACCTTC.